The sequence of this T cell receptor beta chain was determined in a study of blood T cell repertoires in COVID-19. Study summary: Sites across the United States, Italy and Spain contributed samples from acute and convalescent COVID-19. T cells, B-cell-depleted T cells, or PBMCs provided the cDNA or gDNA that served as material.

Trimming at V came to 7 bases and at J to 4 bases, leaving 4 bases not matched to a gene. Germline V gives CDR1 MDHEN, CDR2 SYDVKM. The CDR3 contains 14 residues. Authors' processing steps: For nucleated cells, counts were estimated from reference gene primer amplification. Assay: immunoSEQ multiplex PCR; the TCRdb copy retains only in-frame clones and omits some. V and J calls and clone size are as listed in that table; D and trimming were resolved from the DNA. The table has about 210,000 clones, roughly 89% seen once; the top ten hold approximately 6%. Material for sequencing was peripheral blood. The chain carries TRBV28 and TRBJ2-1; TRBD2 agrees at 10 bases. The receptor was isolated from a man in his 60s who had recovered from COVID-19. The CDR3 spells CASTPSGSYNEQFF. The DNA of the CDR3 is TGTGCCAGCACCCCTAGCGGGAGTTACAATGAGCAGTTCTTC.